This T cell receptor (beta chain) was found in a study of shared clonotypes between healthy human individuals. CD45RO negativity and positive selection for CCR7 defined naive CD8 cells, a population that excluded terminally differentiated effector memory CD45RA+ cells. Genomic DNA per cell subset filled all wells of several immunoSEQ plates. Sequencing was performed with immunoSEQ multiplex PCR; in TCRdb, only in-frame clones are kept and a portion is missing. The sample holds about 2.1 million clones, 93% seen once. The sample consisted of naive CD8+ T cells from PBMCs. The clonotype comes from a man aged 18 to 29 in good health. Some clones in this sample may be carry-over from other donors' samples.

The DNA for the CDR3 is TGTGCCTGGATGAACCGACGGCTCCAAGAGACCCAGTACTTC. Its protein is CAWMNRRLQETQYF. The chain recombines TRBV30 with TRBJ2-5, with D unresolved. There are 14 residues in the CDR3. From germline, CDR1 is GTSNPN and CDR2 SVGIG (reference sequence). Trimming shortened V by 4 bases and J by 1 base, and 13 bases separated the two germline ends.